A single sample is the source of the 4 T cell receptor beta chains below, sequenced in a study of cytomegalovirus exposure and HLA in healthy donors. The PCR employed 60 Vbeta primers together with 13 Jbeta primers. Assay used: immunoSEQ multiplex PCR; TCRdb lists only in-frame clones, some missing. The sample lists 100,000 to 150,000 clones, 75% to 85% occurring once. Sequencing was done on a sample of PBMCs. The receptors come from a woman aged 50 to 60 in good health and CMV-seropositive.

The rearrangement links TRBV2 to TRBJ2-5; TRBD2 aligns across 11 bases. With 5 bases clipped from V and 3 bases from J, the junction kept 2 bases outside the gene matches. CDR1 and CDR2 (germline): SNHLY, FYNNEI. CDR3 length equals 14 residues. The chain's CDR3 is CASSQLAGEETQYF. CDR3 DNA sequence: TGTGCCAGCAGTCAACTAGCGGGAGAAGAGACCCAGTACTTC. The complete variable domain, with remaining parts taken from reference TRBV2 and TRBJ2-5, reads EPEVTQTPSHQVTQMGQEVILRCVPISNHLYFYWYRQILGQKVEFLVSFYNNEISEKSEIFDDQFSVERPDGSNFTLKIRSTKLEDSAMYFCASSQLAGEETQYFGPGTRLLVL.

The chain combines TRBV5-4 with TRBJ2-3; 9 bases map to TRBD2. The CDR3 totals 17 residues. V lost 4 bases, J lost 8 bases, and 17 bases stayed unmatched. The germline gives CDR1 SGHNT, CDR2 YYREEE (reference sequence). The CDR3 protein is CASSEASSGTGMPTQYF. The CDR3, as DNA: TGTGCCAGCAGCGAAGCCTCTAGCGGGACGGGTATGCCTACGCAGTATTTT.

This clone was found a few times. The rearrangement uses TRBV5-1 and TRBJ2-2; 7 bases align to TRBD1. CDR3 length: 15 amino acids. From germline, CDR1 is SGHRS and CDR2 YFSETQ. The J segment lost 0 bases and the V segment lost 4 bases, leaving 3 bases of the junction unmatched. CDR3: CASSRGTANTGELFF. The CDR3 DNA reads TGCGCCAGCAGCAGAGGGACAGCGAACACCGGGGAGCTGTTTTTT.

The chain joins TRBV20-1 to TRBJ2-1; D unclear. Germline lookup yields CDR1 DFQATT and CDR2 SNEGSKA (reference sequence). The CDR3 consists of 11 residues. Trimming removed 5 bases from V and 4 bases from J, with 6 bases in between. The CDR3 loop reads CSAPVYNEQFF. The CDR3 nucleotides are TGCAGTGCTCCCGTATACAATGAGCAGTTCTTC.